Below are 17 T cell receptor delta chains sequenced from a single sample in a study of gamma-delta chains in newborns, infants, children. TCRdb re-analyzed the reads via CATT. The table lists approximately 3,000 delta-chain clones, about 10% of them singletons. Material: blood. The receptors come from a child who was a newborn, infant or young child, either healthy, febrile or measles-vaccinated (not recorded which).

This clone has a handful of counts. It differs at one base from a far larger clone, so likely a read error. The same CDR3 also results from other DNA sequences found in this sample. The rearrangement links TRDV2 to TRDJ1; D is unclear. Germline-derived CDR1 and CDR2 are GEAIGNYY and EKD. The V end was cut by 1 base, the J end by 0 bases, with 8 bases between. The CDR3 is 14 amino acids. CDR3 coding DNA: TGTGCCTGTGACACTCTCGGATACACCGATAAACTCATCTTT. Protein sequence: CACDTLGYTDKLIF.

The J gene is TRDJ3, the V gene TRDV2; perhaps TRDD3 as D (5 bases). TCRdb supplies no J gene; here it was assigned by aligning the nucleotide sequence to germline. The CDR3 is 22 residues long. V was cut by 0 bases and J by 2 bases, with 25 bases left in between. Germline values: CDR1 GEAIGNYY, CDR2 EKD. The CDR3 DNA reads TGTGCCTGTGACACCATACGGGGAAACCTTAAGAAGATAGCCTGGGACACCCGACAGATGTTTTTC. Translation gives CACDTIRGNLKKIAWDTRQMFF.

As to this clone: Being one base from a much bigger clone, this may be a read error. This same CDR3 is encoded by further DNA sequences in the sample. This chain connects TRDV2 to TRDJ2; TRDD3 aligns across 11 bases. This CDR3 has 15 amino acids. The germline V gene has CDR1 GEAIGNYY and CDR2 EKD. The CDR3 nucleotides read TGCGCCTGTGACATACTGGGGGATAAGACAGCACAACTCTTCTTT. Its protein product is CACDILGDKTAQLFF.

This clone was seen more than once but under ten times. V is TRDV2 and J is TRDJ3, with 8 bases identical to TRDD3. Germline loops: CDR1 GEAIGNYY, CDR2 EKD. V was clipped by 2 bases and J by 0 bases; unmatched bases: 14. This CDR3 has 21 residues. The CDR3 reads CACDSAGGRGPGSWDTRQMFF. The CDR3 DNA is TGTGCCTGTGACAGTGCTGGGGGACGGGGACCCGGCTCCTGGGACACCCGACAGATGTTTTTC.

By proportion, this clone is medium-sized (0.01 to 0.1%). V and J are TRDV1 and TRDJ1, with D perhaps TRDD3 (6 bases). Germline V gene data show CDR1 as TSWWSYY and CDR2 as QGS. The CDR3 loop spans 16 amino acids. Trimming took 5 bases from V and 0 from J, leaving 16 bases between them. CDR3 region: CALGNWETQYTDKLIF. The CDR3 nucleotides are TGTGCTCTTGGGAACTGGGAAACACAGTACACCGATAAACTCATCTTT.

This clone is medium-sized in the sample. The chain links TRDV2 to TRDJ3; TRDD3 matches at 9 bases. CDR1 is GEAIGNYY, CDR2 EKD, per germline. The CDR3 sequence is 17 residues long. V lost 2 bases to trimming and J lost 5 bases; unmatched junction nucleotides: 6. CDR3 nucleotides: TGTGCCTGTGACAGCTGGGGGATTGTCCGGGACACCCGACAGATGTTTTTC. Encoded protein: CACDSWGIVRDTRQMFF.

This clone is classed as medium-sized (0.01 to 0.1%). V is TRDV2 and J is TRDJ3; D gene uncertain. CDR1 is GEAIGNYY, CDR2 EKD, per germline. V was trimmed by 0 bases and J by 6 bases, leaving 8 bases between them. The CDR3 runs to 15 residues. The CDR3 loop reads CACDTVTQDTRQMFF. CDR3 coding DNA: TGTGCCTGTGACACCGTGACCCAGGACACCCGACAGATGTTTTTC.

This clone is medium-sized (0.01 to 0.1%) within its sample. The sample has other DNA sequences that encode this CDR3 too. The rearrangement joins TRDV2 to TRDJ3, with 8 nucleotides matching TRDD3. The CDR3 is made up of 19 amino acids. CDR1 GEAIGNYY and CDR2 EKD come from the germline V gene. The trim removed 0 bases at V and 0 bases at J, leaving 6 bases unmatched. CDR3 coding DNA: TGTGCCTGTGACACCGCGACTGGGGGGCGCTCCTGGGACACCCGACAGATGTTTTTC. The encoded protein is CACDTATGGRSWDTRQMFF.

No V gene was called, though TRDJ2 was called as the J gene; the D segment call TRDD3 is taken from the table without a DNA check. The CDR3 sequence is 16 residues long. The CDR3 is CACDTVGGALTAPLFF. In DNA form, the CDR3 reads TGTGCCTGTGACACCGTTGGGGGCGCGTTGACAGCCCCACTCTTCTTT.

The J segment is TRDJ2; no V gene was assigned; the table gives TRDD3 as D, unverified against the DNA. There are 12 residues in the CDR3. CDR3 DNA sequence: TGTGCCTGGGGGATATTGACCGCACAACTCTTCTTT. This codes for CAWGILTAQLFF.

In its sample, this clone ranks as medium-sized (0.01 to 0.1%). A much more abundant neighbour one base away suggests this may be a read error. The chain combines TRDV2 with TRDJ1; 8 positions match TRDD3. CDR1 is GEAIGNYY, CDR2 EKD, per germline. This CDR3 has 14 amino acids. The CDR3 loop reads CARDVLGDTDKLIF. CDR3 DNA: TGTGCCCGTGACGTACTGGGGGACACCGATAAACTCATCTTT.

Of note for this clone: This likely came from a read error, as a far larger clone is one base away. There is no V gene call, and the J gene is TRDJ2; TRDD3 is the table's D call and was not checked against the DNA. The CDR3 is made up of 20 amino acids. The CDR3 DNA follows: TGTGCCTGTGACACGTTGCGGGGTTTGGTGGATACCAGTTTGACAGCACAACTCTTCTTT. This translates into CACDTLRGLVDTSLTAQLFF.

Of note for this clone: A single base separates this from a much larger clone, so it may be a read error. This chain connects TRDV2 to TRDJ3; TRDD3 agrees at 8 bases. CDR3 length equals 19 residues. In germline, CDR1 is GEAIGNYY, CDR2 EKD. V lost 1 base and J lost 5; bases outside the gene matches: 12. CDR3 loop: CACDTLTEGYAGDTRQMFF. CDR3 DNA sequence: TGTGCCTGTGACACGCTTACTGAGGGATACGCTGGGGACACCCGACAGATGTTTTTC.

This clone was detected only a few times. Compared with germline, one end of the junction differs, possibly owing to a read error. The same CDR3 can be traced to other DNA sequences in this sample. The V and J genes are TRDV2 and TRDJ2, with 7 bases matching TRDD3. The germline V gene encodes CDR1 GEAIGNYY and CDR2 EKD. The CDR3 has 14 amino acids. CDR3 in amino acids: CACDTGGLTAQPFF. CDR3 nucleotides: TGTGCCTGCGACACCGGGGGATTGACAGCACAACCCTTCTTT.

With respect to this clone: TCRdb lists the protein of a much larger clone for this DNA, which differs at residue 11, so this is likely a read error; the protein given here is translated from the DNA itself. The chain joins TRDV2 to TRDJ2; TRDD3 matches at 7 bases. The CDR3 runs 14 residues. The V gene's germline CDR1 is GEAIGNYY and CDR2 EKD. The CDR3 DNA reads TGTGCCTGTGACACCGGGGGATTGACAGCACGACTCTTCTTT. Protein: CACDTGGLTARLFF.

A few counts support this clone. A much larger clone lies one base from this, so it may be a read error. The chain combines TRDV1 with TRDJ1; D perhaps matches TRDD2 (5 bases). This CDR3 has 15 residues. Germline V gene data show CDR1 as TSWWSYY and CDR2 as QGS. CDR3 DNA: TGTGCTCTTGGGGAACCCCCCTCCTTCACCTATAAACTCATCTTT. Residues: CALGEPPSFTYKLIF.

This clone was counted only a few times. One base away lies a much larger clone, so this may be a sequencing read error. This rearrangement joins TRDV2 to TRDJ3, with 11 bases fitting TRDD3. The CDR3 runs 19 residues. Germline assignment: CDR1 GEAIGNYY and CDR2 EKD. With V trimmed by 0 bases and J by 2 bases, 5 bases remained unmatched. CDR3 DNA sequence: TGTGCCTGTGACACCGGACTGGGGGATAAGGCCTGGGACACCCGACAGATGTTTTTC. Translated: CACDTGLGDKAWDTRQMFF.